A selection of T cell receptor beta chains follows, all from one sample in a study of T cells after yellow fever vaccination. A single record per CDR3 protein comes from TCRdb applying MiXCR to the 5' RACE reads. The top ten hold 11% to 15% of the sample, which has just under 600,000 distinct CDR3 sequences, approximately 13% seen once. Sequencing was performed on PBMCs, taken on the day of the yellow fever booster vaccination. The receptors stem from a man aged 25-40 years who received the YFV17D yellow fever vaccine. Both conserved end residues are part of each CDR3. A D gene is named only where the DNA matches it firmly. Clone sizes are given selectively: once, few, many, or a class where the clone is expanded.

size	V	J	D	CDR3	DNA
few	TRBV5-1	TRBJ1-4	NA	CASSFRGRMDEKLFF	TGCGCCAGCAGCTTCAGGGGACGAATGGATGAAAAACTGTTTTTT
many	TRBV28	TRBJ1-1	TRBD1	CASSSGQGYTEAFF	TGTGCCAGCAGCTCCGGACAGGGATACACTGAAGCTTTCTTT
NA	TRBV20-1	TRBJ2-7	NA	CSASFDPSYEQYF	TGCAGTGCTAGTTTCGACCCCTCCTACGAGCAGTACTTC
few	TRBV20-1	TRBJ2-5	NA	CSARPQLKETQYF	TGCAGTGCTAGACCACAGCTAAAAGAGACCCAGTACTTC
few	TRBV6-2/TRBV6-3	TRBJ2-4	NA	CATHKQDLNIQYF	TGTGCCACCCACAAGCAGGATCTTAACATTCAGTACTTC
few	TRBV6-5	TRBJ1-1	NA	CASSYGMNTEAFF	TGTGCCAGCAGTTACGGCATGAACACTGAAGCTTTCTTT
few	TRBV19	TRBJ1-6	NA	CASSIAGPSGPTLHF	TGTGCCAGTAGTATAGCCGGCCCCAGTGGTCCGACCCTCCACTTT
few	TRBV7-2	TRBJ2-5	TRBD2	CASSLGAGGPGTQYF	TGTGCCAGCAGCTTAGGGGCGGGGGGTCCGGGGACCCAGTACTTC
few	TRBV3-1	TRBJ2-2	TRBD2	CASRLTKRGTGELFF	TGTGCCAGCAGATTGACTAAGCGGGGCACCGGGGAGCTGTTTTTT
few	TRBV7-2	TRBJ2-3	TRBD2	CASTPGGGSFTDTQYF	TGTGCCAGCACCCCGGGAGGCGGGAGTTTCACAGATACGCAGTATTTT
NA	TRBV20-1	TRBJ1-2	TRBD1	CSATQGEGYGYTF	TGCAGTGCAACCCAGGGGGAGGGCTATGGCTACACCTTC
few	TRBV12-3/TRBV12-4	TRBJ2-1	NA	CASSMDYYPNNEQFF	TGTGCCAGCAGCATGGACTATTACCCTAACAATGAGCAGTTCTTC
NA	TRBV4-2	TRBJ2-5	NA	CASSQEGLDQETQYF	TGTGCCAGCAGCCAGGAGGGATTGGACCAAGAGACCCAGTACTTC
few	TRBV20-1	TRBJ2-1	NA	CSTTLLSYNEQFF	TGCAGTACAACCCTTTTGTCCTACAATGAGCAGTTCTTC
NA	TRBV7-8	TRBJ1-1	NA	CASSSQATNTEAFF	TGTGCCAGCAGCTCACAGGCCACGAACACTGAAGCTTTCTTT
NA	TRBV11-2	TRBJ2-2	TRBD2	CASSWGLAGANTGELFF	TGTGCCAGCAGCTGGGGACTAGCGGGAGCGAACACCGGGGAGCTGTTTTTT
NA	TRBV20-1	TRBJ2-1	NA	CSAREFLGGEQFF	TGCAGTGCTAGAGAATTCTTAGGGGGTGAGCAGTTCTTC
NA	TRBV7-9	TRBJ2-1	NA	CASSLAEQFF	TGTGCCAGCAGCTTAGCGGAGCAGTTCTTC
NA	TRBV5-1	TRBJ1-1	TRBD1	CASSLTGGATTFF	TGCGCCAGCAGCTTAACAGGGGGCGCAACGACTTTCTTT
NA	TRBV5-1	TRBJ2-6	TRBD1	CASTAGTGYGVNVLTF	TGCGCCAGCACCGCCGGGACAGGGTATGGGGTCAACGTCCTGACTTTC
few	TRBV7-2	TRBJ2-7	NA	CASSLDGGERSYEQYF	TGTGCCAGCAGCTTAGACGGGGGCGAACGCTCCTACGAGCAGTACTTC
NA	TRBV4-1	TRBJ2-7	NA	CASSQDPGRLLAYEQYF	TGCGCCAGCAGCCAAGACCCGGGACGGCTCTTGGCATACGAGCAGTACTTC
many	TRBV5-1	TRBJ2-7	TRBD1	CARSVRTGSFSYEQYF	TGCGCCAGGAGTGTCCGGACAGGGTCTTTCTCCTACGAGCAGTACTTC
few	TRBV10-3	TRBJ2-7	NA	CATRDRHNEQYF	TGTGCCACCAGGGACCGACACAACGAGCAGTACTTC
NA	TRBV7-8	TRBJ2-7	TRBD2	CASSSTRLAGFSYEQYF	TGTGCCAGCAGCTCCACCCGACTAGCGGGGTTCTCCTACGAGCAGTACTTC
NA	TRBV28	TRBJ1-2	NA	CASMWVGGGYTF	TGTGCCAGCATGTGGGTCGGGGGGGGCTACACCTTC
NA	TRBV6-1	TRBJ2-5	TRBD2	CASSDSGRRETQYF	TGTGCCAGCAGTGATAGCGGGAGAAGGGAGACCCAGTACTTC
few	TRBV20-1	TRBJ2-2	NA	CGAATIDTGELFF	TGCGGTGCGGCGACTATCGACACCGGGGAGCTGTTTTTT
NA	TRBV20-1	TRBJ2-1	TRBD1	CSASGSTGTGGNEQFF	TGCAGTGCTAGTGGATCCACCGGGACAGGGGGAAATGAGCAGTTCTTC
NA	TRBV20-1	TRBJ2-2	NA	CSVKEGFNTGELFF	TGCAGTGTCAAGGAAGGTTTTAACACCGGGGAGCTGTTTTTT
many	TRBV15	TRBJ2-2	TRBD1	CATTLTDRVTGELFF	TGTGCCACCACCTTGACAGACAGGGTGACCGGGGAGCTGTTTTTT
NA	TRBV5-1	TRBJ2-1	NA	CASSPGTQQLGEQFF	TGCGCCAGCAGCCCCGGGACCCAACAACTCGGTGAGCAGTTCTTC
few	TRBV19	TRBJ2-4	NA	CASKRSGVAKNIQYF	TGTGCCAGTAAGCGGAGTGGTGTTGCCAAAAACATTCAGTACTTC
NA	TRBV12-3/TRBV12-4	TRBJ1-6	NA	CASSLVERGSSYNSPLHF	TGTGCCAGCAGTTTAGTTGAAAGGGGAAGCTCCTATAATTCACCCCTCCACTTT
few	TRBV5-1	TRBJ2-1	TRBD2	CASKTTGTSVFSSYNEQFF	TGCGCCAGCAAGACCACCGGGACTAGCGTATTCAGCTCCTACAATGAGCAGTTCTTC
few	TRBV5-1	TRBJ2-1	TRBD1	CASSFQTGGHEQFF	TGCGCCAGCAGCTTCCAGACAGGGGGGCATGAGCAGTTCTTC
NA	TRBV20-1	TRBJ2-1	TRBD2	CSAHMYLAGGMRF	TGCAGTGCTCACATGTATCTAGCGGGAGGGATGAGGTTC
few	TRBV29-1	TRBJ2-2	NA	CSVVQGITGELFF	TGCAGCGTTGTACAGGGAATCACCGGGGAGCTGTTTTTT
NA	TRBV5-4	TRBJ2-1	NA	CASSTPVGEQFF	TGTGCCAGCAGCACTCCGGTGGGTGAGCAGTTCTTC
NA	TRBV7-2	TRBJ1-4	TRBD1	CASSATGRLFF	TGTGCCAGCAGCGCGACAGGGAGACTGTTTTTT
few	TRBV29-1	TRBJ2-7	TRBD2	CSVRELAGVDEQYF	TGCAGCGTGCGGGAACTAGCGGGAGTAGACGAGCAGTACTTC
NA	TRBV6-1	TRBJ2-7	TRBD1	CASSRQGYTGEQYF	TGTGCCAGCAGTCGACAGGGCTATACGGGGGAGCAGTACTTC
NA	TRBV7-2	TRBJ1-4	TRBD1	CASRVETGRHEKLFF	TGTGCCAGCAGGGTCGAGACAGGGAGGCATGAAAAACTGTTTTTT
few	TRBV25-1	TRBJ2-1	NA	CASSDSGSDEQFF	TGTGCCAGCAGTGATTCGGGGTCGGATGAGCAGTTCTTC
NA	TRBV24-1	TRBJ2-1	NA	CATSESQGWDYNEQFF	TGTGCCACCAGTGAGTCCCAGGGTTGGGACTACAATGAGCAGTTCTTC
few	TRBV12-3/TRBV12-4	TRBJ2-3	NA	CASSSRAGPDTQYF	TGTGCCAGCAGTTCCAGGGCCGGGCCAGATACGCAGTATTTT
few	TRBV24-1	TRBJ2-1	TRBD1	CATSDRGQSYNEQFF	TGTGCCACCAGTGATCGGGGACAGTCCTACAATGAGCAGTTCTTC
few	TRBV6-2/TRBV6-3	TRBJ2-7	TRBD2	CASIPGLAAYEQYF	TGTGCCAGCATCCCTGGACTAGCGGCCTACGAGCAGTACTTC
NA	TRBV6-1	TRBJ2-3	NA	CASSIGSPTDTQYF	TGTGCCAGCAGCATCGGCAGTCCCACAGATACGCAGTATTTT
NA	TRBV19	TRBJ2-1	NA	CASSIGDTQGRPRFGEQFF	TGTGCCAGTAGTATAGGGGATACACAGGGAAGACCTAGGTTTGGTGAGCAGTTCTTC
NA	TRBV20-1	TRBJ2-5	TRBD2	CSARDASGSQGAQYF	TGCAGTGCTAGAGATGCTAGCGGCTCGCAAGGAGCCCAGTACTTC
few	TRBV3-1	TRBJ2-1	TRBD2	CASSPGTIYEQFF	TGTGCCAGCAGCCCTGGGACTATATATGAGCAGTTCTTC
NA	TRBV7-9	TRBJ1-5	NA	CASSLDRAPQHF	TGTGCCAGCAGCTTAGATCGGGCACCCCAGCATTTT
NA	TRBV7-2	TRBJ2-6	NA	CASSRGGGVVVLTF	TGTGCCAGCAGCCGGGGAGGGGGGGTTGTCGTCCTGACTTTC
NA	TRBV5-1	TRBJ1-4	NA	CASSLATATEKLFF	TGCGCCAGCAGCTTGGCAACAGCAACTGAAAAACTGTTTTTT
many	TRBV20-1	TRBJ2-1	TRBD1	CSASQGDNEQFF	TGCAGTGCTTCCCAGGGGGACAATGAGCAGTTCTTC